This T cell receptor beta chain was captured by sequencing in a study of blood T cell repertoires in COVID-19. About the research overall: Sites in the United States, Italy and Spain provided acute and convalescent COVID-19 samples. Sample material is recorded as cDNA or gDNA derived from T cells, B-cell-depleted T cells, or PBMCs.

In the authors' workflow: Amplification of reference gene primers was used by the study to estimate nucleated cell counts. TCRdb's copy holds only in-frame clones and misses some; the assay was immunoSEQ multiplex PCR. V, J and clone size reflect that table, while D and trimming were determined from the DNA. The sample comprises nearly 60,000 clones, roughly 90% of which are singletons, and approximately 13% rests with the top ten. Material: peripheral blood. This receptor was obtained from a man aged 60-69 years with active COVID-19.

CDR3 residues: CASSYGVYRRAHQETQYF. The CDR3 DNA reads as TGTGCCAGCAGTTATGGGGTATATAGGCGGGCCCATCAAGAGACCCAGTACTTC. J is TRBJ2-5 and V is TRBV6-2 or TRBV6-3; a possible D gene is TRBD2 (5 bases). Germline CDR1 is MNHEY and CDR2 is SVGEGT. Between the trimmed V and J ends, which lost 3 bases and 2 bases, there was a span of 22 bases. The CDR3 runs to 18 residues.